These 31 T cell receptor beta chains share one sample of origin, sequenced in a study of beta chain features in type 1 diabetes. The antigens these receptors bind are not known. Expressed TCRB transcripts were sequenced because the isolated RNA had all been reverse transcribed beforehand. Assay: immunoSEQ multiplex PCR; the TCRdb copy retains only in-frame clones and omits some. This sample has approximately 360,000 clones, with roughly 12% found just once. General study results and limits: Moderate yet significant TCRB CDR3 shortening was seen in Type 1 diabetes patients in all four CD4+ subsets.

Sequencing was carried out using naive CD4+ T cells from blood. These receptors were taken from a woman aged 18-29 years with type 1 diabetes.

The genes are TRBV9 and TRBJ2-1; maybe TRBD2 (6 bases). Trimming removed 2 bases at V and 7 bases at J, with 19 bases between. The CDR3 has 16 residues. Germline V gene sequence: CDR1 SGDLS, CDR2 YYNGEE. The CDR3 coding sequence is TGTGCCAGCAGCGTGAACTCGGGCTACGGGGGAAATGAGCAGTTCTTC. Residues: CASSVNSGYGGNEQFF.

This clone has a handful of counts. The CDR3 DNA reads as TGTGCCAGCAGCTTAGCGCAGCGAGGCTACACCTTC. Its translation: CASSLAQRGYTF. The V and J genes are TRBV7-2 and TRBJ1-2; unclear D gene. Trimming removed 0 bases at V and 8 bases at J, with 7 bases between. Germline V gene data show CDR1 as SGHTA and CDR2 as FQGNSA. The CDR3 is 12 residues long.

This clone was seen only a few times. The CDR3 sequence: CASSHTSAGELFF. As DNA, the CDR3 is TGTGCCAGCAGCCACACTAGCGCGGGGGAGCTGTTTTTT. The rearrangement uses TRBV6-5 and TRBJ2-2; 7 bases agree with TRBD2. The germline gives CDR1 MNHEY, CDR2 SVGAGI. V was pared by 6 bases and J by 8 bases, with 6 bases of the junction left unmatched. The CDR3 sequence is 13 residues long.

The chain carries TRBV9 and TRBJ1-1, with 7 bases fitting TRBD1. This CDR3 has 13 residues. V was clipped by 3 bases and J by 3 bases; unmatched bases: 2. Germline CDR1 is SGDLS and CDR2 is YYNGEE. The CDR3 nucleotides read TGTGCCAGCAGCGGCACAGGGGACACTGAAGCTTTCTTT. Translated: CASSGTGDTEAFF.

The chain employs TRBV29-1 and TRBJ2-7; 8 positions match TRBD1. Germline loops: CDR1 SQVTM, CDR2 ANQGSEA. J gave up 5 bases and V 7 bases, and 10 bases lay outside the gene matches. The CDR3 length is 13 residues. CDR3 region: CSGGRQGSDEQYF. The CDR3 coding sequence is TGCAGCGGTGGGCGACAGGGGTCCGACGAGCAGTACTTC.

In this sample, this clone turned up a few times. J is TRBJ2-5 and V is TRBV2; perhaps TRBD1 as D (5 bases). The V end lost 11 bases, the J end lost 2 bases, and 12 bases lay between the germline ends. This CDR3 is 12 amino acids long. Germline-derived CDR1 and CDR2 are SNHLY and FYNNEI. The CDR3 sequence: CAGRQSQETQYF. Written as DNA, the CDR3 is TGTGCCGGAAGACAGAGTCAAGAGACCCAGTACTTC. The full variable domain, its missing parts supplied by reference TRBV2 and TRBJ2-5, is EPEVTQTPSHQVTQMGQEVILRCVPISNHLYFYWYRQILGQKVEFLVSFYNNEISEKSEIFDDQFSVERPDGSNFTLKIRSTKLEDSAMYFCAGRQSQETQYFGPGTRLLVL.

In this sample, this clone turned up a few times. The rearrangement links TRBV14 to TRBJ1-2; the D gene is possibly TRBD1 (6 bases). Deletions cut 0 bases from V and 11 bases from J, with 16 bases between. CDR1 and CDR2 (germline): SGHDN, FVKESK. There are 14 residues in the CDR3. CDR3 nucleotides: TGTGCCAGCAGCCAAGACAACACAGGGAGACTTTACACCTTC. Its translation is CASSQDNTGRLYTF. The full variable domain, completed using reference TRBV14 and TRBJ1-2, is EAGVTQFPSHSVIEKGQTVTLRCDPISGHDNLYWYRRVMGKEIKFLLHFVKESKQDESGMPNNRFLAERTGGTYSTLKVQPAELEDSGVYFCASSQDNTGRLYTFGSGTRLTVV.

J is TRBJ1-5 and V is TRBV29-1; D possibly corresponds to TRBD1 (5 bases). V gave up 5 bases and J gave up 4 bases, with 15 bases separating them. The length of the CDR3 is 14 residues. Germline V lookup: CDR1 SQVTM, CDR2 ANQGSEA. The CDR3 sequence is CSVRETASNQPQHF. The CDR3 DNA follows: TGCAGCGTTCGGGAGACAGCTTCAAATCAGCCCCAGCATTTT.

This clone was detected a few times. This chain joins TRBV5-1 and TRBJ2-1; 9 bases line up with TRBD2. V lost 6 bases to trimming and J lost 4 bases; unmatched junction nucleotides: 11. This CDR3 has 16 residues. CDR1 and CDR2 (germline): SGHRS, YFSETQ. The CDR3 is CASTAVLAGTYNEQFF. The CDR3 region has the DNA TGCGCCAGCACCGCCGTCCTAGCGGGGACTTACAATGAGCAGTTCTTC.

This chain joins TRBV28 and TRBJ2-5; D may be TRBD1 (6 bases). From germline, CDR1 is MDHEN and CDR2 SYDVKM. This CDR3 is built from 11 residues. V lost 1 base to trimming and J lost 9 bases, with 6 bases between them. CDR3 nucleotide sequence: TGTGCCAGCAGTTTATCAGGGGCCCAGTACTTC. Translated: CASSLSGAQYF. Full variable domain (outside the CDR3, taken from reference TRBV28 and TRBJ2-5): DVKVTQSSRYLVKRTGEKVFLECVQDMDHENMFWYRQDPGLGLRLIYFSYDVKMKEKGDIPEGYSVSREKKERFSLILESASTNQTSMYLCASSLSGAQYFGPGTRLLVL.

This clone was seen a few times. This chain connects TRBV14 to TRBJ1-3, with D unresolved. CDR3 length: 13 residues. Trimming took off 5 bases at V and 2 bases at J, with 7 bases between the two ends. Looked up from germline, CDR1 is SGHDN and CDR2 is FVKESK. CDR3 amino acids: CASSWEAGNTIYF. The CDR3 DNA reads as TGTGCCAGCAGCTGGGAGGCTGGAAACACCATATATTTT.

The chain carries TRBV9 and TRBJ1-5; D not resolved. V was cut by 0 bases and J by 7 bases, with 8 bases left in between. This CDR3 is 13 amino acids long. Germline CDR1 SGDLS, CDR2 YYNGEE. CDR3 nucleotide sequence: TGTGCCAGCAGCGTAGGGAGCATGCAGCCCCAGCATTTT. Protein: CASSVGSMQPQHF. Supplemented by reference TRBV9 and TRBJ1-5, the full variable domain reads DSGVTQTPKHLITATGQRVTLRCSPRSGDLSVYWYQQSLDQGLQFLIQYYNGEERAKGNILERFSAQQFPDLHSELNLSSLELGDSALYFCASSVGSMQPQHFGDGTRLSIL.

This clone showed up just a few times. The chain links TRBV15 to TRBJ1-2; D is possibly TRBD1 (5 bases). Germline V gives CDR1 LNHNV, CDR2 YYDKDF (reference sequence). The CDR3 is made up of 13 amino acids. Trimming removed 4 bases at V and 7 bases at J, with 13 bases between. Here the CDR3 DNA reads TGTGCCACCAGCACCTCAGGGTTCTCTGGCTACACCTTC. This encodes CATSTSGFSGYTF.

This clone was found a few times. The chain carries TRBV10-3 and TRBJ2-7; 9 bases match TRBD1. Looked up from germline, CDR1 is ENHRY and CDR2 is SYGVKD. The ends lost 7 bases at V and 0 bases at J; junction bases unmatched: 4. The CDR3 is made up of 14 amino acids. DNA of the CDR3: TGTGCCATCACCCTGGGACAGGGCTCCTACGAGCAGTACTTC. This gives the protein CAITLGQGSYEQYF.

This clone has only one observation. The chain employs TRBV18 and TRBJ1-2; D possibly corresponds to TRBD1 (6 bases). Trimming stripped 3 bases from V and 8 bases from J, with 13 bases between. Germline-derived CDR1 and CDR2 are KGHSH and LQKENI. This CDR3 contains 13 residues. In DNA, the CDR3 is TGTGCCAGCTCACCCAGGGGTGAGGACGGCTACACCTTC. Translating it yields CASSPRGEDGYTF.

The chain couples TRBV20-1 to TRBJ1-4, with D unclear. Germline assignment: CDR1 DFQATT and CDR2 SNEGSKA (reference sequence). V was pared by 6 bases and J by 6 bases, with 8 bases between. CDR3 length: 11 residues. CDR3: CSATPDEKLFF. DNA of the CDR3: TGCAGTGCCACTCCGGATGAAAAACTGTTTTTT.

This clone occurred a few times. This sequence joins TRBV7-2 and TRBJ2-7, with TRBD1 as a possible D gene (6 bases). The germline V gene has CDR1 SGHTA and CDR2 FQGNSA. The CDR3 extends over 14 amino acids. V dropped 1 base and J dropped 3 bases, with 10 bases sitting between them. DNA for the CDR3: TGTGCCAGCAGCTTAGTAGGACAGTTCTACGAGCAGTACTTC. It specifies CASSLVGQFYEQYF.

The CDR3, as DNA: TGTGCCAGCAGTGACCTTACCCCAAACAGGGCTGAAGCTTTCTTT. As protein: CASSDLTPNRAEAFF. The V call is TRBV25-1, the J call TRBJ1-1; D might be TRBD1 (6 bases). CDR1 is MGHDK, CDR2 SYGVNS, per germline. Trimming took off 3 bases at V and 6 bases at J, with 17 bases between the two ends. The CDR3 is made up of 15 amino acids.

The rearrangement uses TRBV5-1 and TRBJ1-4, with a tentative D call TRBD1 (6 bases). Germline V gene sequence: CDR1 SGHRS, CDR2 YFSETQ. The CDR3 is made up of 14 amino acids. V was trimmed by 3 bases and J by 2 bases, leaving 8 bases between them. For the CDR3, the DNA is TGCGCCAGCAGCTCTGACAGGACTAATGAAAAACTGTTTTTT. It translates to CASSSDRTNEKLFF.

This clone came up a few times. The chain's CDR3 is CASSRGVGETQYF. CDR3 sequence (DNA): TGCGCCAGCAGCCGGGGGGTGGGTGAGACCCAGTACTTC. The chain joins TRBV4-1 to TRBJ2-5; perhaps TRBD2 as D (6 bases). CDR3 length equals 13 residues. The V gene's germline CDR1 is MGHRA and CDR2 YSYEKL. V lost 4 bases to trimming and J lost 5 bases, with 11 bases between them.

This clone has more than one count but fewer than ten. The chain couples TRBV7-2 to TRBJ2-3; TRBD2 might be the D (6 bases). The CDR3 extends over 16 amino acids. Deletions cut 1 base from V and 3 bases from J, with 14 bases between. Germline loops: CDR1 SGHTA, CDR2 FQGNSA. CDR3 coding DNA: TGTGCCAGCAGCTTAGTCGGGGGTTTGAGGACAGATACGCAGTATTTT. Protein sequence: CASSLVGGLRTDTQYF.

The rearrangement links TRBV6-5 to TRBJ2-7; maybe TRBD2 (7 bases). V was trimmed by 8 bases and J by 6 bases, leaving 20 bases between them. Germline V gene lookup returns CDR1 MNHEY and CDR2 SVGAGI. The CDR3 covers 14 residues. As DNA, the CDR3 is TGTGCCAGCGCCCGGGGGGCCTTATCTCCCGAGCAGTACTTC. As protein: CASARGALSPEQYF.

This clone was recorded a few times. The chain carries TRBV29-1 and TRBJ1-5; D may be TRBD1 (5 bases). Germline CDR1 reads SQVTM; CDR2 reads ANQGSEA. This CDR3 spans 13 amino acids. Trimming stripped 5 bases from V and 6 bases from J, with 14 bases between. CDR3 region: CSVLPSRGQPQHF. CDR3 sequence (DNA): TGCAGCGTTCTACCCTCTAGGGGTCAGCCCCAGCATTTT.

V is TRBV11-2 and J is TRBJ2-7; a weak D match, TRBD2 (5 bases). The germline CDR1 and CDR2 sequences are SGHAT and FQNNGV. V lost 3 bases and J lost 3, with 15 bases in between. The CDR3 is 15 amino acids. The CDR3 DNA sequence: TGTGCCAGCAGCTTTGATTGGGCAGCGGACTACGAGCAGTACTTC. Its translation is CASSFDWAADYEQYF.

V gene TRBV5-1 combines with J gene TRBJ2-5; possibly TRBD2 for D (6 bases). The CDR3 consists of 15 residues. Per the germline V gene, CDR1 is SGHRS and CDR2 is YFSETQ. Trimming removed 5 bases at V and 5 bases at J, with 19 bases between. The CDR3 DNA sequence: TGCGCCAGCAGTCTGACGGGACTCAGCCAGGAGACCCAGTACTTC. Residues: CASSLTGLSQETQYF.

This clone was detected a few times. The chain employs TRBV6-6 and TRBJ1-5; D perhaps matches TRBD1 (6 bases). CDR3 length equals 14 residues. Between the trimmed V and J ends, which lost 5 bases and 5 bases, there was a span of 13 bases. CDR1 MNHNY and CDR2 SVGAGI come from the germline V gene (reference sequence). The CDR3 region has the DNA TGTGCCAGCAGTACAGGGTTGGGGGATCAGCCCCAGCATTTT. This codes for CASSTGLGDQPQHF.

This clone was picked up a small number of times. The chain recombines TRBV29-1 with TRBJ1-2; a weak D match, TRBD1 (6 bases). V dropped 7 bases and J dropped 4 bases, with 16 bases sitting between them. Per germline, CDR1 SQVTM and CDR2 ANQGSEA. CDR3 size: 13 residues. The CDR3 sequence is CSAQTVDSYGYTF. CDR3 bases: TGCAGCGCTCAGACCGTGGACAGCTATGGCTACACCTTC.

This clone has a handful of counts. The genes are TRBV14 and TRBJ2-3, with 13 positions matching TRBD2. The germline V gene encodes CDR1 SGHDN and CDR2 FVKESK. The CDR3 has 16 amino acids. Trimming cost V 5 bases and J 2 bases; bases outside gene matches: 4. The CDR3 loop reads CASSTGLAGYTDTQYF. As DNA, the CDR3 is TGTGCCAGCAGCACGGGACTAGCGGGATACACAGATACGCAGTATTTT.

This clone was counted a few times. The rearrangement links TRBV2 to TRBJ2-6; D call uncertain. The germline V gene encodes CDR1 SNHLY and CDR2 FYNNEI. V lost 6 bases, J lost 0 bases, and 9 bases lay in between. The length of the CDR3 is 15 residues. The CDR3 sequence is CASREYSSGANVLTF. The CDR3 DNA follows: TGTGCCAGCAGAGAATACAGCTCTGGGGCCAACGTCCTGACTTTC.

The genes are TRBV14 and TRBJ1-1; possible D gene TRBD1, 6 bases. The CDR3 loop spans 16 amino acids. The germline CDR1 and CDR2 sequences are SGHDN and FVKESK. Trimming removed 3 bases at V and 0 bases at J, with 14 bases between. In DNA form, the CDR3 reads TGTGCCAGCAGCCACATAGACAGGTTTTTGAACACTGAAGCTTTCTTT. Its protein product is CASSHIDRFLNTEAFF.

Written as DNA, the CDR3 is TGCAGCGTTGAAACGCGGGCGCTCACCTCGGGTGCTAGCTCCTACGAGCAGTACTTC. This translates into CSVETRALTSGASSYEQYF. The chain employs TRBV29-1 and TRBJ2-7; D perhaps matches TRBD2 (5 bases). Trimming pared 2 bases from V and 0 bases from J, leaving 26 bases between. Germline assignment: CDR1 SQVTM and CDR2 ANQGSEA. This CDR3 region has 19 residues.